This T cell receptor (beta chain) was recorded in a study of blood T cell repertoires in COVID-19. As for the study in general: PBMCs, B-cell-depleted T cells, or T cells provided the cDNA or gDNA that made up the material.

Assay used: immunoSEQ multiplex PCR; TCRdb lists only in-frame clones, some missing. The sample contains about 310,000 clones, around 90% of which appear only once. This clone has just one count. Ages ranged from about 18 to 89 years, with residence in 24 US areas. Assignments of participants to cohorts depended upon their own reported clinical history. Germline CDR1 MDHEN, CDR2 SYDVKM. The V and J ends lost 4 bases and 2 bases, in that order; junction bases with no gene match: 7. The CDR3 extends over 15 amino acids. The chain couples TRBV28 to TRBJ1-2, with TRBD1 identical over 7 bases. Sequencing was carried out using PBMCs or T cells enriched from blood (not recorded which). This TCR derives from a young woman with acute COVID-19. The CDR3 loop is CASSSPGQLNYGYTF. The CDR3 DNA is TGTGCCAGCAGTTCACCGGGACAGCTGAACTATGGCTACACCTTC.